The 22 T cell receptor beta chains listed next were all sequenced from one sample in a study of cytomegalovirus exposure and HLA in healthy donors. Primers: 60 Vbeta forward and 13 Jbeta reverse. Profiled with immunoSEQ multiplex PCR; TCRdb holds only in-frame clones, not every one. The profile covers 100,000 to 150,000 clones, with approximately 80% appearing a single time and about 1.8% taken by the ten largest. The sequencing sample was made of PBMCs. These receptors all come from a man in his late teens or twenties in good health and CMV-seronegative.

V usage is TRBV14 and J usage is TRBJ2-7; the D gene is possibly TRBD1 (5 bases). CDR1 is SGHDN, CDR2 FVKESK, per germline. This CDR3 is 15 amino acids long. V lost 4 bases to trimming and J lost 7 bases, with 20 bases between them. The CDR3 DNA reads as TGTGCCAGCAGCCCCACAGGTGGGATTCCTACTGAGCAGTACTTC. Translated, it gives CASSPTGGIPTEQYF. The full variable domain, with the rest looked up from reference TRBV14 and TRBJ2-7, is EAGVTQFPSHSVIEKGQTVTLRCDPISGHDNLYWYRRVMGKEIKFLLHFVKESKQDESGMPNNRFLAERTGGTYSTLKVQPAELEDSGVYFCASSPTGGIPTEQYFGPGTRLTVT.

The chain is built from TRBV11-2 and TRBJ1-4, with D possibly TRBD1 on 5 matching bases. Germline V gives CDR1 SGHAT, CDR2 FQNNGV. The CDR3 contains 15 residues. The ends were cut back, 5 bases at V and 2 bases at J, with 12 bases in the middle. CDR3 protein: CASSPWAGTNEKLFF. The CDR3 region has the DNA TGTGCCAGCAGCCCCTGGGCAGGGACTAATGAAAAACTGTTTTTT.

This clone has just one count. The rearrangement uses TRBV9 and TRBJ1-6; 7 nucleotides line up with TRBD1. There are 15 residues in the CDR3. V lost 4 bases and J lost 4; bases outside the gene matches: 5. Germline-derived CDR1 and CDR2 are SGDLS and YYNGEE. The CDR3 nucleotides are TGTGCCAGCAGCACCCGGGACAGTTATAATTCACCCCTCCACTTT. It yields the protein CASSTRDSYNSPLHF.

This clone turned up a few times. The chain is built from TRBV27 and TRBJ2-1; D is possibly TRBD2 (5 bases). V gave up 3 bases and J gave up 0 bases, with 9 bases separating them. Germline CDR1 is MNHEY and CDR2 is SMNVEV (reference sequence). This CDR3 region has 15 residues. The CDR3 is CASSFSRGSYNEQFF. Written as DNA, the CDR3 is TGTGCCAGCAGTTTTTCCCGGGGCTCCTACAATGAGCAGTTCTTC.

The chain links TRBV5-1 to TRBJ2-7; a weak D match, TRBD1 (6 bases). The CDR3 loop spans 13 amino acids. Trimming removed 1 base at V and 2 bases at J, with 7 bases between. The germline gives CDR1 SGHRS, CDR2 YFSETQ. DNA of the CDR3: TGCGCCAGCAGCTTGAACAGGGCCTACGAGCAGTACTTC. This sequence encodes CASSLNRAYEQYF.

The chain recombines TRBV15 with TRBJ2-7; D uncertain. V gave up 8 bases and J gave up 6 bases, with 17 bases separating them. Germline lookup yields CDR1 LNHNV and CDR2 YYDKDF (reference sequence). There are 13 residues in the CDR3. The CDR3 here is CATSEGWAIEQYF. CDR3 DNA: TGTGCCACCTCAGAAGGATGGGCTATCGAGCAGTACTTC.

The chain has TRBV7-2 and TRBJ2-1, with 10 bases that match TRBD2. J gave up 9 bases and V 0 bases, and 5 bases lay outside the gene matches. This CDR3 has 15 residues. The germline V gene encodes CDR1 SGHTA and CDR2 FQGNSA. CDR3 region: CASSLAPSGGAEQFF. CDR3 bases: TGTGCCAGCAGCTTAGCGCCTAGCGGGGGCGCTGAGCAGTTCTTC.

The CDR3 loop reads CAWSVEEGAQETQYF. Here the CDR3 DNA reads TGTGCCTGGAGTGTAGAGGAGGGAGCACAAGAGACCCAGTACTTC. V and J are TRBV30 and TRBJ2-5, with D tentatively TRBD2 (6 bases). Trimming left V 0 bases short and J 2 bases short, with 13 bases between. This CDR3 is built from 15 residues. CDR1 is GTSNPN, CDR2 SVGIG, per germline (reference sequence).

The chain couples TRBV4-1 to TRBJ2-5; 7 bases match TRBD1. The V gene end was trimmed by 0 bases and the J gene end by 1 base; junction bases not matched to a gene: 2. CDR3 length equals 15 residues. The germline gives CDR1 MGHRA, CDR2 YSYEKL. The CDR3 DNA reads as TGCGCCAGCAGCCAAGATTGGGACAGCCAAGAGACCCAGTACTTC. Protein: CASSQDWDSQETQYF.

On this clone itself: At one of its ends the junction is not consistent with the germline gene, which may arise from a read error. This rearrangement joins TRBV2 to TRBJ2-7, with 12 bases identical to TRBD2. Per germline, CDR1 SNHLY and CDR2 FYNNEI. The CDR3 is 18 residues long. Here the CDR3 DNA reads TGTGCCAGCGGTGAAGAGACTAGCGGGGGCCTCTTCGACTACGAGCAGTACTTC. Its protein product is CASGEETSGGLFDYEQYF.

DNA for the CDR3: TGCGCCAGCAGCCAAGTTGGGGGGTTGGAGACCCAGTACTTC. Its translation: CASSQVGGLETQYF. The rearrangement uses TRBV4-1 and TRBJ2-5; D is perhaps TRBD2 (6 bases). Germline V gene data show CDR1 as MGHRA and CDR2 as YSYEKL. This CDR3 spans 14 amino acids. V gave up 1 base and J gave up 5 bases, with 11 bases separating them.

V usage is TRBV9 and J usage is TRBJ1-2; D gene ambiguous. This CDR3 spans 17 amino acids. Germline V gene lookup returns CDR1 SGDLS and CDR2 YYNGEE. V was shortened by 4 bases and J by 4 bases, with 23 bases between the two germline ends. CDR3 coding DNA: TGTGCCAGCAGCTCGGGCATACCGGGATCTATCTCCTATGGCTACACCTTC. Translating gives CASSSGIPGSISYGYTF. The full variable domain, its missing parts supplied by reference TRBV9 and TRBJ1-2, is DSGVTQTPKHLITATGQRVTLRCSPRSGDLSVYWYQQSLDQGLQFLIQYYNGEERAKGNILERFSAQQFPDLHSELNLSSLELGDSALYFCASSSGIPGSISYGYTFGSGTRLTVV.

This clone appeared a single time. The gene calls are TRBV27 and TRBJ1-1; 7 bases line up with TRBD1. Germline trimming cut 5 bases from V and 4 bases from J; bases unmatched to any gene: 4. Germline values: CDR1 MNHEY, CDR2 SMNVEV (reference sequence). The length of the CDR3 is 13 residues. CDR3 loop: CASSLYRGTEAFF. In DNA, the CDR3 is TGTGCCAGCAGTCTATACAGGGGCACTGAAGCTTTCTTT.

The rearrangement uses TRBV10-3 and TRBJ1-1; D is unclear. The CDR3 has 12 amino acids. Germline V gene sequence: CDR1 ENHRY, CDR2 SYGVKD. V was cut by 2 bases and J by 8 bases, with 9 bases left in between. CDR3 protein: CAISEIGLEAFF. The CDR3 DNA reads TGTGCCATCAGTGAGATCGGGTTGGAAGCTTTCTTT.

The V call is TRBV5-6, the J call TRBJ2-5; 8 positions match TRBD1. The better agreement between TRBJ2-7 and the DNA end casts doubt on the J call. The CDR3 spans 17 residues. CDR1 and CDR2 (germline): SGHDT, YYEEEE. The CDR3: CASSYEEDRVYINEQYF. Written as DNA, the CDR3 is TGTGCCAGCTCCTACGAGGAGGACAGGGTTTATATCAACGAGCAGTACTTC.

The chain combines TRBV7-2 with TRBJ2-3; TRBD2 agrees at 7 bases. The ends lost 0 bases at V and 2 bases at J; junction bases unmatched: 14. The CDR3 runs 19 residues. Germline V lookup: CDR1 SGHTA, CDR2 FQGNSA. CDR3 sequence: CASSLAPWQLATYTDTQYF. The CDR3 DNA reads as TGTGCCAGCAGCTTAGCCCCTTGGCAACTAGCGACCTACACAGATACGCAGTATTTT.

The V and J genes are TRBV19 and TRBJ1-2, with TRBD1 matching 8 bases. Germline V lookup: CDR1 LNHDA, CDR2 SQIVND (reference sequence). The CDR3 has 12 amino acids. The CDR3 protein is CAAGQGLYGYTF. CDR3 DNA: TGTGCGGCTGGACAGGGACTCTATGGCTACACCTTC.

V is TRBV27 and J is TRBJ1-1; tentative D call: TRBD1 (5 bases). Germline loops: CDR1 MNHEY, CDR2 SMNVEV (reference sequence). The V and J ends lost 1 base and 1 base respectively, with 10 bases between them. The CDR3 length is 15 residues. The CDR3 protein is CASSLFWGGNTEAFF. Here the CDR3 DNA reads TGTGCCAGCAGTTTATTCTGGGGGGGGAACACTGAAGCTTTCTTT.

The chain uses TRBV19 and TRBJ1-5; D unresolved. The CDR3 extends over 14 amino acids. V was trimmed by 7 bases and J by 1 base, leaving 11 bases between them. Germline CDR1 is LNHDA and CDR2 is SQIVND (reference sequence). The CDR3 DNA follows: TGTGCCAGTACCTTCGACGGGAGCAATCAGCCCCAGCATTTT. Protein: CASTFDGSNQPQHF.

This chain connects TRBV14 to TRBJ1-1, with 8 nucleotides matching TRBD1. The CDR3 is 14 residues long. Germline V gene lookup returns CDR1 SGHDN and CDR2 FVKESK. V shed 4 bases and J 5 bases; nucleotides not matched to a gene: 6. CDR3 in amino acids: CASSPGTGYTEAFF. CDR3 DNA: TGTGCCAGCAGCCCCGGGACAGGTTATACTGAAGCTTTCTTT.

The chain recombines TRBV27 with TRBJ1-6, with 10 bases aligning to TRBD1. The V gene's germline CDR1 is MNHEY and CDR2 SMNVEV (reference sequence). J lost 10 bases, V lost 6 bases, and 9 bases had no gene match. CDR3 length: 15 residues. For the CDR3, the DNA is TGTGCCAGCAGCCTCGGACAGGGGGGGGGCTCACCCCTCCACTTT. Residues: CASSLGQGGGSPLHF.

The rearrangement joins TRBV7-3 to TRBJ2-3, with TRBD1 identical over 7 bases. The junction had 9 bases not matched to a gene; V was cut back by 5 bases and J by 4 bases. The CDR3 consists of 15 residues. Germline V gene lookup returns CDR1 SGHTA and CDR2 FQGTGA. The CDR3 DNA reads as TGTGCCAGCAGCGGAGGAAGGGGGCGGGCAGATACGCAGTATTTT. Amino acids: CASSGGRGRADTQYF.